The 14 T cell receptor beta chains listed next were all sequenced from one sample in a study of cytomegalovirus exposure and HLA in healthy donors (TCRdb year 2017). Preparation of the library involved the immunoSEQ multiplex PCR assay. For the multiplex PCR, a mixture combining 60 forward primers for TCR Vbeta segments and 13 reverse primers for TCR Jbeta segments was used. TCRdb mirrors the immuneACCESS table, restricted to in-frame sequences. Some clones are absent from its copies; in checked studies, under half trace to an unresolved V gene, and the reason for the others is unknown. This sample is represented by some 56,000 clones; approximately 80% of them were singletons. About 1.6% of the sample is taken by the ten largest. Source material: PBMCs. These receptors were collected from a human donor in good health.

The chain carries TRBV19 and TRBJ2-7; 11 nucleotides agree with TRBD2. The CDR3 has 14 amino acids. V was clipped by 5 bases and J by 4 bases; unmatched bases: 4. Germline V lookup: CDR1 LNHDA, CDR2 SQIVND (reference sequence). The CDR3 region is CASSRTSGFYEQYF. As DNA, the CDR3 is TGTGCCAGTAGTCGGACTAGCGGGTTTTACGAGCAGTACTTC.

The rearrangement joins TRBV5-1 to TRBJ2-2, with TRBD2 identical over 9 bases. V dropped 1 base and J dropped 1; count of bases not matched to a gene: 2. The CDR3 is 16 amino acids. Germline CDR1 reads SGHRS; CDR2 reads YFSETQ. CDR3 loop: CASSLNSGGNTGELFF. CDR3 DNA sequence: TGCGCCAGCAGCTTGAATAGCGGGGGGAACACCGGGGAGCTGTTTTTT. Full variable domain (outside the CDR3, taken from reference TRBV5-1 and TRBJ2-2): KAGVTQTPRYLIKTRGQQVTLSCSPISGHRSVSWYQQTPGQGLQFLFEYFSETQRNKGNFPGRFSGRQFSNSRSEMNVSTLELGDSALYLCASSLNSGGNTGELFFGEGSRLTVL.

This rearrangement joins TRBV9 to TRBJ2-5; D possibly corresponds to TRBD2 (6 bases). Trimming stripped 2 bases from V and 3 bases from J, with 14 bases between. The germline V gene encodes CDR1 SGDLS and CDR2 YYNGEE. The CDR3 contains 15 residues. The CDR3 DNA is TGTGCCAGCAGCGTGGACCCGGGACTTAAAGAGACCCAGTACTTC. It yields the protein CASSVDPGLKETQYF.

V is TRBV4-1 and J is TRBJ2-3, with D possibly matching TRBD2 (6 bases). V gave up 0 bases and J gave up 8 bases, with 9 bases separating them. CDR3 size: 13 residues. CDR1 is MGHRA, CDR2 YSYEKL, per germline. Written as DNA, the CDR3 is TGCGCCAGCAGCCAAGAGACTAGAGCTACGCAGTATTTT. Translated, it gives CASSQETRATQYF.

The chain employs TRBV7-8 and TRBJ1-5; D gene ambiguous. The V gene lost 1 base and the J gene lost 7 bases, with 17 bases spanning the gap. The CDR3 loop spans 16 amino acids. CDR1 and CDR2 from the germline V gene are SGHVS and FQNEAQ. CDR3 loop: CASSLGINPSGQPQHF. The CDR3 DNA is TGTGCCAGCAGCTTAGGGATCAATCCAAGCGGGCAGCCCCAGCATTTT.

Remarks on this clone: One end of the junction varies from germline; a read error may be responsible. The rearrangement joins TRBV7-2 to TRBJ2-2; TRBD2 matches 8 bases. Germline V gene data show CDR1 as SGHTA and CDR2 as FQGNSA. CDR3 length: 15 residues. CDR3 in DNA: TGTGCCAGCAGCTTACTTAGCGGGAATGCCGGGGGGCTGTTTTTT. Amino acid sequence: CASSLLSGNAGGLFF.

The genes are TRBV5-6 and TRBJ1-4; perhaps TRBD1 as D (6 bases). V shed 1 base and J shed 4 bases, with 20 bases lying between them. The CDR3 totals 18 residues. Germline-derived CDR1 and CDR2 are SGHDT and YYEEEE. The CDR3 protein is CASSLFDRLRGSNEKLFF. CDR3 nucleotide sequence: TGTGCCAGCAGCTTGTTTGATCGTCTGAGGGGGAGTAATGAAAAACTGTTTTTT.

J is TRBJ1-4 and V is TRBV6-5; TRBD1 agrees at 9 bases. The V gene's germline CDR1 is MNHEY and CDR2 SVGAGI. Unmatched junction bases numbered 7, after V lost 6 bases and J lost 8 bases. The CDR3 has 14 residues. The DNA for the CDR3 is TGTGCCAGCAGCGCGGACAGGGGAAGAGAAAAACTGTTTTTT. Translation gives CASSADRGREKLFF.

The V call is TRBV9, the J call TRBJ2-2; 12 nucleotides align to TRBD2. The germline CDR1 and CDR2 sequences are SGDLS and YYNGEE. This CDR3 spans 17 amino acids. V lost 3 bases to trimming and J lost 0 bases; unmatched junction nucleotides: 3. DNA of the CDR3: TGTGCCAGCAGCGGGACTAGCGGGAACCCGAACACCGGGGAGCTGTTTTTT. Its translation is CASSGTSGNPNTGELFF. Looking up the rest from reference TRBV9 and TRBJ2-2 gives the full variable domain: DSGVTQTPKHLITATGQRVTLRCSPRSGDLSVYWYQQSLDQGLQFLIQYYNGEERAKGNILERFSAQQFPDLHSELNLSSLELGDSALYFCASSGTSGNPNTGELFFGEGSRLTVL.

The V call is TRBV7-2, the J call TRBJ2-5; TRBD2 matches at 8 bases. J was trimmed by 1 base and V by 1 base; bases with no gene match: 2. Germline CDR1 reads SGHTA; CDR2 reads FQGNSA. The CDR3 runs 15 residues. CDR3 coding DNA: TGTGCCAGCAGCTTAGTAGCGGGGTTCCAAGAGACCCAGTACTTC. Translating gives CASSLVAGFQETQYF.

The chain couples TRBV5-1 to TRBJ1-1, with TRBD1 matching over 7 bases. The V gene end was trimmed by 3 bases and the J gene end by 1 base; junction bases not matched to a gene: 3. CDR3 length: 14 residues. Per the germline V gene, CDR1 is SGHRS and CDR2 is YFSETQ. DNA of the CDR3: TGCGCCAGCAGCTCGGGACAGCCGAACACTGAAGCTTTCTTT. This sequence encodes CASSSGQPNTEAFF.

The chain couples TRBV7-2 to TRBJ2-2; no firm D call. CDR1 SGHTA and CDR2 FQGNSA come from the germline V gene. Between the trimmed V and J ends, which lost 1 base and 5 bases, there was a span of 8 bases. The CDR3 extends over 14 amino acids. The CDR3 DNA follows: TGTGCCAGCAGCTTAGGATCCGGTACCGGGGAGCTGTTTTTT. Translating it yields CASSLGSGTGELFF.

This clone was recorded once. The rearrangement links TRBV7-2 to TRBJ1-3, with TRBD1 as a possible D gene (6 bases). Trimming took 2 bases from V and 0 from J, leaving 17 bases between them. CDR1 is SGHTA, CDR2 FQGNSA, per germline. The CDR3 contains 18 residues. This CDR3 reads CASSLIPQGGGSGNTIYF. The CDR3 nucleotides are TGTGCCAGCAGCTTAATTCCCCAGGGAGGGGGCTCTGGAAACACCATATATTTT. The full variable domain, rest sourced from reference TRBV7-2 and TRBJ1-3, is GAGVSQSPSNKVTEKGKDVELRCDPISGHTALYWYRQSLGQGLEFLIYFQGNSAPDKSGLPSDRFSAERTGGSVSTLTIQRTQQEDSAVYLCASSLIPQGGGSGNTIYFGEGSWLTVV.

The chain joins TRBV5-6 to TRBJ2-4, with D tentatively TRBD2 (6 bases). Germline loops: CDR1 SGHDT, CDR2 YYEEEE. This CDR3 region has 15 residues. Trimming cost V 3 bases and J 5 bases, with 15 bases left between them. The CDR3 DNA reads as TGTGCCAGCAGCTCGCAGGCGGGGCCCCAAAACATTCAGTACTTC. Residues: CASSSQAGPQNIQYF.